The 10 T cell receptor beta chains presented below share a single source sample, sequenced in a study of T cell repertoires in cytomegalovirus infection. TCRdb reprocessed the reads with MiXCR, giving one entry per CDR3 protein. The sample has some 120,000 distinct CDR3 sequences; roughly 32% are singletons. Antigens for these TCRs are unknown. Sequencing was performed on CD8+ T cells from cultured PBMCs, taken from culture after CMV antigen stimulation. These TCRs come from a human donor in good health (CMV status not recorded). Some clones in this sample may be carry-over from other donors' samples.

CDR3 bases: TGCAGTGCTAGTCCGCCGGAGAATAAGGTCTATGGCTACACCTTC. Translated, it gives CSASPPENKVYGYTF. The chain uses TRBV20-1 and TRBJ1-2, with unresolved D. This CDR3 has 15 residues. CDR1 and CDR2 from the germline V gene are DFQATT and SNEGSKA (reference sequence). V was trimmed by 3 bases and J by 4 bases, leaving 18 bases between them.

This chain uses TRBV6-1 with TRBJ2-2; D gene uncertain. Germline CDR1 is MNHNS and CDR2 is SASEGT. The ends were cut back, 1 base at V and 5 bases at J, with 11 bases in the middle. The CDR3 spans 15 residues. The CDR3 sequence: CASSEGQLRTGELFF. The CDR3 DNA is TGTGCCAGCAGTGAAGGCCAGTTACGAACCGGGGAGCTGTTTTTT.

Worth noting for this clonotype: At one boundary the junction diverges from the germline segment, which might be a read error. This chain connects TRBV11-2 to TRBJ1-1, with TRBD1 matching over 9 bases. The CDR3 has 15 residues. Germline CDR1 SGHAT, CDR2 FQNNGV. The CDR3 sequence is CTSSPKDRGWTEAFF. The CDR3 DNA is TGTACCAGCAGCCCCAAGGACAGGGGCTGGACTGAAGCTTTCTTT.

There are a few counts of this clonotype. The chain recombines TRBV4-3 with TRBJ1-2; D call uncertain. Germline V gene lookup returns CDR1 LGHNA and CDR2 YSLEER. Deletions cut 0 bases from V and 3 bases from J, with 11 bases between. This CDR3 contains 15 residues. CDR3 nucleotide sequence: TGCGCCAGCAGCCAAGATATTGGTTTAGACTATGGCTACACCTTC. As protein: CASSQDIGLDYGYTF.

This clonotype was seen only a few times. This chain uses TRBV4-1 with TRBJ1-2; the D is unclear. The V and J ends lost 0 bases and 3 bases respectively, with 8 bases between them. This CDR3 contains 14 residues. Germline CDR1 reads MGHRA; CDR2 reads YSYEKL. The chain's CDR3 is CASSQDYGYYGYTF. The CDR3 nucleotides are TGCGCCAGCAGCCAAGATTACGGATACTATGGCTACACCTTC.

This chain uses TRBV7-6 with TRBJ2-1, with D perhaps TRBD1 (5 bases). Germline CDR1 reads SGHVS; CDR2 reads FNYEAQ. The CDR3 is 16 amino acids. Between the trimmed V and J ends, which lost 0 bases and 1 base, there was a span of 10 bases. The CDR3 coding sequence is TGTGCCAGCAGCTTAGCCTTAAGGGGTTCCTACAATGAGCAGTTCTTC. This translates into CASSLALRGSYNEQFF.

This chain uses TRBV5-4 with TRBJ2-4; D perhaps matches TRBD2 (6 bases). This CDR3 comprises 13 residues. Trimming pared 0 bases from V and 5 bases from J, leaving 6 bases between. CDR1 SGHNT and CDR2 YYREEE come from the germline V gene (reference sequence). The CDR3 sequence: CASSLGGENIQYF. The DNA of the CDR3 is TGTGCCAGCAGCTTGGGGGGGGAAAACATTCAGTACTTC.

This chain connects TRBV15 to TRBJ1-6; D is undetermined. This CDR3 has 15 residues. Trimming cost V 1 base and J 5 bases, with 9 bases left between them. Germline V lookup: CDR1 LNHNV, CDR2 YYDKDF (reference sequence). The CDR3 reads CATSRVRGHNSPLHF. The DNA of the CDR3 is TGTGCCACCAGCAGAGTTCGTGGGCATAATTCACCCCTCCACTTT.

The chain has TRBV12-3 or TRBV12-4 and TRBJ1-1, with unresolved D. V dropped 5 bases and J dropped 11 bases, with 12 bases sitting between them. The CDR3 spans 11 residues. The CDR3 here is CASSPGGTAFF. The CDR3 DNA sequence: TGTGCCAGCAGTCCCGGAGGTACGGCTTTCTTT.

The J gene is TRBJ2-6, the V gene TRBV12-3 or TRBV12-4; TRBD1 aligns across 7 bases. This CDR3 has 19 amino acids. The J segment lost 0 bases and the V segment lost 6 bases, leaving 14 bases of the junction unmatched. CDR3 region: CASSPYGTEDLSGANVLTF. CDR3 in DNA: TGTGCCAGCAGCCCCTACGGGACAGAGGACCTCTCTGGGGCCAACGTCCTGACTTTC.